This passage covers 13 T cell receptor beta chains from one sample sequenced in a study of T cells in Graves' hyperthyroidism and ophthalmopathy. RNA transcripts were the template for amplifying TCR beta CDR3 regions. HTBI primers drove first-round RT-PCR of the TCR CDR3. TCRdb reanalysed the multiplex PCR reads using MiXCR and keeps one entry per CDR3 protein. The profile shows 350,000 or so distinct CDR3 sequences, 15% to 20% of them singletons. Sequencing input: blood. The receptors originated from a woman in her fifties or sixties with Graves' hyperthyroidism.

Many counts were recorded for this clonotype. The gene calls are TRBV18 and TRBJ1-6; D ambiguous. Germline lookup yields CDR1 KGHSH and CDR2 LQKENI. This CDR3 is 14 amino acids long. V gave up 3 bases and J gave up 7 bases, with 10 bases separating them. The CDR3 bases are TGTGCCAGCTCACCGGGAGGACCGAATTCACCCCTCCACTTT. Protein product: CASSPGGPNSPLHF.

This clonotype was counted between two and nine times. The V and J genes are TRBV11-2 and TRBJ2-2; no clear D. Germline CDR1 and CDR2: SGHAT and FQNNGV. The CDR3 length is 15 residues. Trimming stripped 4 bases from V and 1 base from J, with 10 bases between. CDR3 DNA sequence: TGTGCCAGCAGCTCAAGTCCAGGGAACACCGGGGAGCTGTTTTTT. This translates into CASSSSPGNTGELFF.

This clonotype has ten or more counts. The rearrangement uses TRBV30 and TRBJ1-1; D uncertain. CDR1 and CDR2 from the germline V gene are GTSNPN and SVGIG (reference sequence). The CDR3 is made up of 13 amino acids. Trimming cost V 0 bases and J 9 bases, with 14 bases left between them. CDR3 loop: CAWSVQGTSQAFF. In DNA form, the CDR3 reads TGTGCCTGGAGTGTACAAGGAACCAGTCAAGCTTTCTTT.

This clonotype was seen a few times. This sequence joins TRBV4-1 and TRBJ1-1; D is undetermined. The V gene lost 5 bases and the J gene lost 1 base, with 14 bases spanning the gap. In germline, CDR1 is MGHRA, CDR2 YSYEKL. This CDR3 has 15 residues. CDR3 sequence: CASSLRTSGNTEAFF. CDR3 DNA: TGCGCCAGCAGCTTACGAACTTCAGGGAACACTGAAGCTTTCTTT.

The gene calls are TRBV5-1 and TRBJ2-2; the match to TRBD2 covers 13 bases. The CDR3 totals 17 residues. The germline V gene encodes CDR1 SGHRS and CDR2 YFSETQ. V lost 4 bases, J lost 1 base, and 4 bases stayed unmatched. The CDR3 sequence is CASSTGLAGKNTGELFF. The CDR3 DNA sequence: TGCGCCAGCAGCACGGGACTAGCGGGAAAGAACACCGGGGAGCTGTTTTTT.

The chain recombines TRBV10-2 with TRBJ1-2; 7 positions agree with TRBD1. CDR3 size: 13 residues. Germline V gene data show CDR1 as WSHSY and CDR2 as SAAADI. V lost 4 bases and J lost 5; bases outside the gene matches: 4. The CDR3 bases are TGCGCCAGCAGTGGTCGACAGGGTTATGGCTACACCTTC. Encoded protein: CASSGRQGYGYTF.

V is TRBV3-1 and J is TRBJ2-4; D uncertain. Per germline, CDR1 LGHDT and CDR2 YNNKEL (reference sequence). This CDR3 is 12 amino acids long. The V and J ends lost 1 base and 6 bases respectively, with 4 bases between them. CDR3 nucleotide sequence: TGTGCCAGCAGCCAAGGACTAAACATTCAGTACTTC. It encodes CASSQGLNIQYF.

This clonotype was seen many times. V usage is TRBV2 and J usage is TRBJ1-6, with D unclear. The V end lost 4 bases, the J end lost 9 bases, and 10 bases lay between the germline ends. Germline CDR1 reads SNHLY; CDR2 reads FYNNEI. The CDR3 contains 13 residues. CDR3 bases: TGTGCCAGCAGTGGAGGCACATTTTCACCCCTCCACTTT. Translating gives CASSGGTFSPLHF.

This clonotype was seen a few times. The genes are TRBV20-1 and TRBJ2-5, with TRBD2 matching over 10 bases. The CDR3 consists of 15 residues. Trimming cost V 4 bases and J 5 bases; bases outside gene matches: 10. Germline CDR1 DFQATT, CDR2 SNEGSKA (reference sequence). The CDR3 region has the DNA TGCAGTGCTATCAAAGCGGGGGGGCCCCTGGAGACCCAGTACTTC. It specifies CSAIKAGGPLETQYF.

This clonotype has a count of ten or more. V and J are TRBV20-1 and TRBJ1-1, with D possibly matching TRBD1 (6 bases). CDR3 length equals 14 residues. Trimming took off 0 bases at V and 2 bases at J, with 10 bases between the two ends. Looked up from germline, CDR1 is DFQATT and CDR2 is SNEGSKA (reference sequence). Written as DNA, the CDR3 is TGCAGTGCTAGAGAGGGACACTCAAACACTGAAGCTTTCTTT. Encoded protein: CSAREGHSNTEAFF.

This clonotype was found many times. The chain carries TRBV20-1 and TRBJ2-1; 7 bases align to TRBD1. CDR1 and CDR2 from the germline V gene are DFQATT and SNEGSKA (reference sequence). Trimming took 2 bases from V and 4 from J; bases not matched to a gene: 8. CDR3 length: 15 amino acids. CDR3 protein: CSARRGPPPYNEQFF. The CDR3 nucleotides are TGCAGTGCTAGAAGGGGGCCACCGCCTTACAATGAGCAGTTCTTC.

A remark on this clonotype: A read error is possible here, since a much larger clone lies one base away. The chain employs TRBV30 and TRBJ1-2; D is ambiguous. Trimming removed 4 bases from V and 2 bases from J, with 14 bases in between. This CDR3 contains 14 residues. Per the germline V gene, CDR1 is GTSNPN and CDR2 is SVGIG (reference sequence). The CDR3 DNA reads TGTGCCTGGAATGTACCCCCTCGAAACTATGGCTACACCTTC. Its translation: CAWNVPPRNYGYTF.

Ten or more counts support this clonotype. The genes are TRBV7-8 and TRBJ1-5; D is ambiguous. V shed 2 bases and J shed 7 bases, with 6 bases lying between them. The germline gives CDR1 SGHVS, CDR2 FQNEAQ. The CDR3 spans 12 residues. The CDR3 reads CASSLSSQPQHF. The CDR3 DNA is TGTGCCAGCAGCTTAAGCTCCCAGCCCCAGCATTTT. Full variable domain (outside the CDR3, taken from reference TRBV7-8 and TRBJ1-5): GAGVSQSPRYKVAKRGQDVALRCDPISGHVSLFWYQQALGQGPEFLTYFQNEAQLDKSGLPSDRFFAERPEGSVSTLKIQRTQQEDSAVYLCASSLSSQPQHFGDGTRLSIL.